This is a list of T cell receptor beta chains from one sample in a study of shared clonotypes between healthy human individuals. Produced via immunoSEQ multiplex PCR; TCRdb's table is partial and in-frame only. Here the sample spans under 850,000 clones, 72% being singletons. The sample was memory CD4+ T cells sorted from blood. The source is a woman in her thirties in good health. CDR3s include the opening cysteine and the closing phenylalanine or tryptophan. D genes are given only for firm matches. Some rows mark clone size as missing; the rest say once, few, many or name a class of expanded clone.

j_call v_call clone_size d_call cdr3_aa cdr3_nt
TRBJ2-7 TRBV25-1 NA TRBD1 CASNLGTGGGEQYF TGTGCCAGCAATCTCGGGACAGGGGGTGGCGAGCAGTACTTC
TRBJ2-5 TRBV2 NA NA CASISDTGGETQYF TGTGCCAGCATCTCGGACACCGGAGGAGAGACCCAGTACTTC
TRBJ2-5 TRBV2 NA NA CASRWEAGRIAQYF TGTGCCAGCAGGTGGGAGGCCGGGCGGATAGCCCAGTACTTC
TRBJ1-1 TRBV4-1 NA TRBD1 CASSFGQGRGNTEAFF TGCGCCAGCAGCTTCGGACAGGGGCGGGGGAACACTGAAGCTTTCTTT
TRBJ2-5 TRBV9 NA TRBD1 CASSVDRGPVQETQYF TGTGCCAGCAGCGTAGACAGGGGGCCGGTGCAAGAGACCCAGTACTTC
TRBJ1-5 TRBV7-6 NA NA CASSSREGGGQPQHF TGTGCCAGCAGCTCCCGGGAGGGGGGCGGGCAGCCCCAGCATTTT
TRBJ2-3 TRBV10-3 once NA CAIKAADTQYF TGTGCCATCAAGGCGGCTGATACGCAGTATTTT
TRBJ2-1 TRBV21-1 many NA CASSLLTWFGEQFF TGTGCCAGCAGTCTCCTTACTTGGTTTGGTGAGCAGTTCTTC
TRBJ1-4 TRBV18 NA NA CASSGTDEKLFF TGTGCCAGCTCAGGTACAGACGAAAAACTGTTTTTT
TRBJ2-2 TRBV19 NA TRBD2 CASSPRTSGWFANTGELFF TGTGCCAGTAGTCCTAGGACTAGCGGGTGGTTCGCGAACACCGGGGAGCTGTTTTTT
TRBJ2-1 TRBV7-9 NA TRBD2 CASRKREMASEQFF TGTGCCAGCCGGAAGCGGGAGATGGCCAGTGAGCAGTTCTTC
TRBJ1-1 TRBV18 NA TRBD1 CASSPRRDSEAFF TGTGCCAGCTCCCCGCGGAGGGACAGTGAAGCTTTCTTT